The clone carrying this T cell receptor (beta chain) has only a few counts. What it recognizes is unknown. The CDR3 is 13 residues long. Germline assignment: CDR1 LGHNT and CDR2 FRNRAP. The V and J ends lost 1 base and 3 bases respectively, with 3 bases between them. The data are from a study of response to subunit inactivated influenza vaccine. General study findings and limits: Every seasonal influenza vaccination brings in few new T cells, the authors suggested.

One entry per CDR3 protein, called by TCRdb with MiXCR from the RT-PCR reads. The table includes 550,000 to 800,000 distinct CDR3 sequences, over 11% detected once. The rearrangement links TRBV12-5 to TRBJ2-2; D gene uncertain. The sample was PBMCs from blood, taken less than 15 days before vaccination. The TCR was taken from a man aged 45-65 years who received an inactivated influenza vaccine. The CDR3 bases are TGTGCTAGTGGTTTGGAGTACACCGGGGAGCTGTTTTTT. This translates into CASGLEYTGELFF.